The 18 T cell receptor beta chains presented below share a single source sample, sequenced in a study of post-analysis software for immune sequencing data. Study-wide results and caveats: Among five TRBV segments more frequent in patients than controls were TRBV5-6, TRBV5-1 and TRBV20-1.

Presence of unique molecular identifiers characterized the TCR beta cDNA libraries. TCRdb fed the PCR reads into MiXCR, producing one record per CDR3 protein. The sample yields about 770,000 distinct CDR3 sequences, just over 45% seen once. These receptors are not linked to any known antigen. Specimen: blood. The receptor source for this set is a girl aged 5-17 years with multiple sclerosis.

The genes are TRBV6-5 and TRBJ2-1, with 10 nucleotides matching TRBD2. The length of the CDR3 is 15 residues. V dropped 7 bases and J dropped 5; count of bases not matched to a gene: 8. CDR1 is MNHEY and CDR2 is SVGAGI in the germline V gene. In DNA form, the CDR3 reads TGTGCCAGCACCAAACTAGCGGGGACCCACAATGAGCAGTTCTTC. It specifies CASTKLAGTHNEQFF.

This chain connects TRBV15 to TRBJ1-1; D is unresolved. The CDR3 consists of 13 residues. V was shortened by 1 base and J by 7 bases, with 10 bases between the two germline ends. Germline V gene sequence: CDR1 LNHNV, CDR2 YYDKDF (reference sequence). As DNA, the CDR3 is TGTGCCACCAGCAGAGTAGTCGGGAGTGAAGCTTTCTTT. Encoded protein: CATSRVVGSEAFF.

This clonotype was counted only a few times. V and J are TRBV27 and TRBJ1-6; D remains unclear. Germline V gives CDR1 MNHEY, CDR2 SMNVEV (reference sequence). V shed 7 bases and J shed 0 bases, with 4 bases lying between them. The CDR3 has 13 residues. The CDR3 reads CASKGSYNSPLHF. CDR3 coding DNA: TGTGCCAGCAAGGGCTCCTATAATTCACCCCTCCACTTT.

Remarks on this clonotype: An end of the junction differs from the germline gene, which may be a read error. This chain joins TRBV27 and TRBJ1-5; 7 positions match TRBD1. CDR1 and CDR2 (germline): MNHEY, SMNVEV (reference sequence). The CDR3 consists of 14 residues. CDR3 residues: CASSPTGTNPPQHF. CDR3 in DNA: TGTGCCAGCAGTCCGACAGGGACCAATCCGCCCCAGCATTTT.

V is TRBV4-1 and J is TRBJ2-7; TRBD2 agrees at 9 bases. The CDR3 spans 15 residues. Germline V gene lookup returns CDR1 MGHRA and CDR2 YSYEKL. V was clipped by 1 base and J by 3 bases; unmatched bases: 4. The CDR3 bases are TGCGCCAGCAGCCAAGCGGCTAGCGGGGTCTACGAGCAGTACTTC. This codes for CASSQAASGVYEQYF.

V is TRBV20-1 and J is TRBJ2-6; D not certain. The CDR3 consists of 15 residues. The germline V gene encodes CDR1 DFQATT and CDR2 SNEGSKA (reference sequence). Trimming shortened V by 0 bases and J by 0 bases, and 6 bases separated the two germline ends. The CDR3 region has the DNA TGCAGTGCTAGAGAATACGTCTCTGGGGCCAACGTCCTGACTTTC. As protein: CSAREYVSGANVLTF.

A few counts support this clonotype. The rearrangement joins TRBV12-3 or TRBV12-4 to TRBJ2-4; 13 bases are a match to TRBD2. The J call may be mistaken, given a closer DNA end match to TRBJ2-7. The CDR3 runs to 15 residues. CDR3 residues: CASRPGLAGVYEQYF. In DNA, the CDR3 is TGTGCCAGCAGACCAGGACTAGCGGGAGTTTACGAGCAGTACTTC.

The rearrangement joins TRBV9 to TRBJ2-3; D is possibly TRBD1 (6 bases). CDR1 and CDR2 from the germline V gene are SGDLS and YYNGEE. V lost 4 bases, J lost 7 bases, and 19 bases lay in between. This CDR3 is built from 15 residues. In DNA form, the CDR3 reads TGTGCCAGCAGCCCCTCCGGGACAACCCTAAATACGCAGTATTTT. It yields the protein CASSPSGTTLNTQYF.

Only one count was recorded for this clonotype. The chain combines TRBV7-2 with TRBJ2-5; tentative D call: TRBD2 (5 bases). This CDR3 is 16 amino acids long. The germline V gene encodes CDR1 SGHTA and CDR2 FQGNSA. Trimming pared 5 bases from V and 0 bases from J, leaving 16 bases between. CDR3 region: CASSRYGVTYQETQYF. The DNA for the CDR3 is TGTGCCAGCAGCCGGTACGGGGTAACGTACCAAGAGACCCAGTACTTC.

This clonotype was observed a handful of times. The rearrangement links TRBV20-1 to TRBJ2-5; the D is unclear. The germline V gene has CDR1 DFQATT and CDR2 SNEGSKA (reference sequence). The CDR3 covers 11 residues. The V end was cut by 4 bases, the J end by 8 bases, with 11 bases between. Written as DNA, the CDR3 is TGCAGTGCTACCCGGGCCCCAACCCAGTACTTC. Encoded protein: CSATRAPTQYF.

The CDR3 is CASSQGLVGREQYF. In DNA form, the CDR3 reads TGTGCCAGCAGCCAGGGACTAGTAGGGCGCGAGCAGTACTTC. The rearrangement uses TRBV7-2 and TRBJ2-7, with 8 bases matching TRBD2. V lost 5 bases, J lost 6 bases, and 9 bases stayed unmatched. Looked up from germline, CDR1 is SGHTA and CDR2 is FQGNSA. The CDR3 has 14 residues.

This clonotype was counted a few times. This sequence joins TRBV7-8 and TRBJ2-3; 8 bases line up with TRBD1. V shed 3 bases and J 2 bases; nucleotides not matched to a gene: 4. The germline gives CDR1 SGHVS, CDR2 FQNEAQ. This CDR3 has 15 amino acids. This chain's CDR3 is CASSFGQGHTDTQYF. The CDR3 DNA reads as TGTGCCAGCAGCTTCGGACAGGGTCACACAGATACGCAGTATTTT.

This clonotype was picked up a small number of times. J is TRBJ2-7 and V is TRBV18; D gene unclear. V lost 3 bases, J lost 5 bases, and 20 bases lay in between. The CDR3 is 16 residues long. Germline V gives CDR1 KGHSH, CDR2 LQKENI. CDR3 sequence reads: CASSPRVPQDSDEQYF. Written as DNA, the CDR3 is TGTGCCAGCTCACCTCGTGTGCCCCAGGATTCGGACGAGCAGTACTTC. The full variable domain, rest sourced from reference TRBV18 and TRBJ2-7, is NAGVMQNPRHLVRRRGQEARLRCSPMKGHSHVYWYRQLPEEGLKFMVYLQKENIIDESGMPKERFSAEFPKEGPSILRIQQVVRGDSAAYFCASSPRVPQDSDEQYFGPGTRLTVT.

The V call is TRBV20-1, the J call TRBJ1-2, with TRBD1 matching 8 bases. V shed 5 bases and J 5 bases; nucleotides not matched to a gene: 10. The CDR3 is made up of 14 amino acids. The V gene's germline CDR1 is DFQATT and CDR2 SNEGSKA (reference sequence). The CDR3, as DNA: TGCAGTGCTGAGGGAGGGACAGGCCGTTATGGCTACACCTTC. Its protein product is CSAEGGTGRYGYTF.

V usage is TRBV20-1 and J usage is TRBJ2-7; TRBD2 might be the D (7 bases). With 7 bases removed from V and 2 bases from J, the gap between germline ends came to 15 bases. The CDR3 is 13 amino acids. Germline values: CDR1 DFQATT, CDR2 SNEGSKA (reference sequence). The CDR3 DNA is TGCAGTGTCAGGGGAGGGATGGCCTACGAGCAGTACTTC. Protein: CSVRGGMAYEQYF.

CDR3 region: CASSESGGWDEQFF. CDR3 nucleotide sequence: TGTGCCAGCAGTGAATCAGGGGGCTGGGATGAGCAGTTCTTC. The rearrangement links TRBV25-1 to TRBJ2-1, with 8 bases fitting TRBD1. V gave up 1 base and J gave up 8 bases; unmatched junction bases: 4. The germline CDR1 and CDR2 sequences are MGHDK and SYGVNS. The CDR3 contains 14 residues.

The chain employs TRBV5-1 and TRBJ2-1; the D call may be TRBD1 or TRBD2 (6 bases each). Trimming stripped 0 bases from V and 10 bases from J, with 11 bases between. The CDR3 is 13 residues long. From germline, CDR1 is SGHRS and CDR2 YFSETQ. CDR3 DNA sequence: TGCGCCAGCAGCTTGGTACGGGGGCGGGAGCAGTTCTTC. This encodes CASSLVRGREQFF. Supplemented by reference TRBV5-1 and TRBJ2-1, the full variable domain reads KAGVTQTPRYLIKTRGQQVTLSCSPISGHRSVSWYQQTPGQGLQFLFEYFSETQRNKGNFPGRFSGRQFSNSRSEMNVSTLELGDSALYLCASSLVRGREQFFGPGTRLTVL.

This clonotype was seen more than once but under ten times. The chain recombines TRBV16 with TRBJ1-1, with no clear D. Germline lookup yields CDR1 KGHSY and CDR2 FQNENV. V lost 3 bases and J 1 base, leaving 9 bases between the germline ends. This CDR3 has 14 amino acids. Here the CDR3 reads CASSQRTGNTEAFF. The CDR3 DNA reads TGTGCCAGCAGCCAGCGGACGGGGAACACTGAAGCTTTCTTT. Looking up the rest from reference TRBV16 and TRBJ1-1 gives the full variable domain: GEEVAQTPKHLVRGEGQKAKLYCAPIKGHSYVFWYQQVLKNEFKFLISFQNENVFDETGMPKERFSAKCLPNSPCSLEIQATKLEDSAVYFCASSQRTGNTEAFFGQGTRLTVV.